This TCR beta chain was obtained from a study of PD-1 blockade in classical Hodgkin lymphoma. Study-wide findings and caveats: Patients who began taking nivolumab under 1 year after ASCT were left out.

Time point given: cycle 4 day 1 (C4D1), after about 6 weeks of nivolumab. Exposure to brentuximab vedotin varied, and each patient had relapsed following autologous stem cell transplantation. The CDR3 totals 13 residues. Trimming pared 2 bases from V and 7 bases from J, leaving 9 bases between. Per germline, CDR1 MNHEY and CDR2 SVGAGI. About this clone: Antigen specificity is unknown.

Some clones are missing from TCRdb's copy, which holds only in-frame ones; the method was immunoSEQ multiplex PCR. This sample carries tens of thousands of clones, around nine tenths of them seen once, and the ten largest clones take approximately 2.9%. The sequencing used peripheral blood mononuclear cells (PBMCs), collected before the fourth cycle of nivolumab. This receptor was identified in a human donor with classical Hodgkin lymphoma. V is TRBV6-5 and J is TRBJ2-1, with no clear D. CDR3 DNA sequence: TGTGCCAGCAGTTACGCCGGGTGGAATGAGCAGTTCTTC. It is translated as CASSYAGWNEQFF.